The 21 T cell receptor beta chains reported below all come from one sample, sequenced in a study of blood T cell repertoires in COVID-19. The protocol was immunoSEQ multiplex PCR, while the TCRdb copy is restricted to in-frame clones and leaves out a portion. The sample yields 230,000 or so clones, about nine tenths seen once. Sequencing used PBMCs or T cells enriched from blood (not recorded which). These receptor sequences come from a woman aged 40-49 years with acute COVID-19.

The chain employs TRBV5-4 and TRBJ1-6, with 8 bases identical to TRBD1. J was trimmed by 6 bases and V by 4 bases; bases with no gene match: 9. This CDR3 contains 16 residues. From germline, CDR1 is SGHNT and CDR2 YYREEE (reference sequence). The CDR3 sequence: CASSVGQGAINSPLHF. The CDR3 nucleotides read TGTGCCAGCAGCGTGGGGCAGGGGGCGATTAATTCACCCCTCCACTTT. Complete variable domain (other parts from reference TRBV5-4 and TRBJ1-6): ETGVTQSPTHLIKTRGQQVTLRCSSQSGHNTVSWYQQALGQGPQFIFQYYREEENGRGNFPPRFSGLQFPNYSSELNVNALELDDSALYLCASSVGQGAINSPLHFGNGTRLTVT.

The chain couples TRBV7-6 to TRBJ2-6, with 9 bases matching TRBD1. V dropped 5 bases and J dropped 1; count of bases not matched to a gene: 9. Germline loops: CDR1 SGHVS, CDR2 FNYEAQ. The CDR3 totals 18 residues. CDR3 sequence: CASSVRDRDVSGANVLTF. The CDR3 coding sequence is TGTGCCAGCAGCGTACGGGACAGGGACGTGTCTGGGGCCAACGTCCTGACTTTC.

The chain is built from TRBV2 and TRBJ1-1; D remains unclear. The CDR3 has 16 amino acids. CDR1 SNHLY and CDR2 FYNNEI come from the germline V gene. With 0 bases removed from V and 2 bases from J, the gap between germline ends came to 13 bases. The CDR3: CASSEAFRGINTEAFF. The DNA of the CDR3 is TGTGCCAGCAGTGAAGCGTTTCGGGGAATAAACACTGAAGCTTTCTTT. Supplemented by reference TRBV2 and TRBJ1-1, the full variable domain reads EPEVTQTPSHQVTQMGQEVILRCVPISNHLYFYWYRQILGQKVEFLVSFYNNEISEKSEIFDDQFSVERPDGSNFTLKIRSTKLEDSAMYFCASSEAFRGINTEAFFGQGTRLTVV.

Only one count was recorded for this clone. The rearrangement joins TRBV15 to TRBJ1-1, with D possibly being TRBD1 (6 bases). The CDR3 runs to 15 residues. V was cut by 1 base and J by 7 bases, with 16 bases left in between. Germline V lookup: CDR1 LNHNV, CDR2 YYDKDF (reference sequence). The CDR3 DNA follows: TGTGCCACCAGCAGAGCGGGCAGGGGAAGGAATGAAGCTTTCTTT. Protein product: CATSRAGRGRNEAFF.

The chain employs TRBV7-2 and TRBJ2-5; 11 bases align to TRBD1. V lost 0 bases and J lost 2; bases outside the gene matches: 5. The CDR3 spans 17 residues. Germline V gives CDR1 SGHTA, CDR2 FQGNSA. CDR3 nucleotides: TGTGCCAGCAGCTTAGCTTACGGGACAGGGGGGCAAGAGACCCAGTACTTC. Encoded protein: CASSLAYGTGGQETQYF.

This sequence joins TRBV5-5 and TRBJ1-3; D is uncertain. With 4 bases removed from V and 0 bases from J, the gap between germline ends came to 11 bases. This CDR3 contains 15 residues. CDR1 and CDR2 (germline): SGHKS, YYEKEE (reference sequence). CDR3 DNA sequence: TGTGCCAGCAGCGGTACGAGGGACTCTGGAAACACCATATATTTT. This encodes CASSGTRDSGNTIYF.

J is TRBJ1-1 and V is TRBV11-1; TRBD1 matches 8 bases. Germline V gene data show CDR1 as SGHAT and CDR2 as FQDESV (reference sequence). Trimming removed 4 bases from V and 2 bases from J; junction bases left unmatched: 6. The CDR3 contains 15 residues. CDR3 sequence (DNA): TGTGCCAGCAGCTCATCCGACAGGGGAAACACTGAAGCTTTCTTT. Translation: CASSSSDRGNTEAFF.

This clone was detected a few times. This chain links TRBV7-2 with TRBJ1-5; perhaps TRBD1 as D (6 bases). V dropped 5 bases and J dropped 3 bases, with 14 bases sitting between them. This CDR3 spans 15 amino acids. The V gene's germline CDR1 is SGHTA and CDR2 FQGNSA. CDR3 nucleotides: TGTGCCAGCAGCCCCAGAGGACAGCCCAATCAGCCCCAGCATTTT. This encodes CASSPRGQPNQPQHF.

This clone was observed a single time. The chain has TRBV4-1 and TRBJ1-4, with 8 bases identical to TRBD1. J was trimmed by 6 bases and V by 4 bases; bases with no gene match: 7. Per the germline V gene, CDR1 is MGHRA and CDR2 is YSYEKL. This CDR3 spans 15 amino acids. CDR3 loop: CASSPRETGDEKLFF. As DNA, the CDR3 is TGCGCCAGCAGCCCCCGAGAGACAGGGGATGAAAAACTGTTTTTT.

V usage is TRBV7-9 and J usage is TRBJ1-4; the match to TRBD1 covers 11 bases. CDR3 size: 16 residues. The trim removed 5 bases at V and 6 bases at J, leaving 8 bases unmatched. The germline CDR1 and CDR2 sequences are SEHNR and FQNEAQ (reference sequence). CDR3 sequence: CASSPRTGGLDEKLFF. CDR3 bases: TGTGCCAGCAGCCCCCGGACAGGGGGCCTTGATGAAAAACTGTTTTTT.

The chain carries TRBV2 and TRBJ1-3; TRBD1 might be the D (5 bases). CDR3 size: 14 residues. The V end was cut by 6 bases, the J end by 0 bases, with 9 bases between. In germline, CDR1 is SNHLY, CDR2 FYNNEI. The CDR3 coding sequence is TGTGCCAGCAGGGACACCCGCTCTGGAAACACCATATATTTT. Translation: CASRDTRSGNTIYF.

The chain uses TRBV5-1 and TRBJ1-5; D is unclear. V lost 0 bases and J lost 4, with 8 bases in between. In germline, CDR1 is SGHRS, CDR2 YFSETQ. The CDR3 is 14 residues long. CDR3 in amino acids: CASSLGGFNQPQHF. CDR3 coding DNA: TGCGCCAGCAGCTTGGGCGGTTTTAATCAGCCCCAGCATTTT.

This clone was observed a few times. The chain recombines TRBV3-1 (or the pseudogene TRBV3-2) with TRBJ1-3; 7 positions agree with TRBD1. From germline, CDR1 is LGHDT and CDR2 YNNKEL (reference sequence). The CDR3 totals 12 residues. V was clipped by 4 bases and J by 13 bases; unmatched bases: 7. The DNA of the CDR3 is TGTGCCAGCAGCCCCCGAGAGGGGGCTATATATTTT. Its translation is CASSPREGAIYF.

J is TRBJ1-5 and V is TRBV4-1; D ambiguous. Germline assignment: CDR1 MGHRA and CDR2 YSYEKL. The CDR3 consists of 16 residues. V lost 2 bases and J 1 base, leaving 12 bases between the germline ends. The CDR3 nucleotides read TGCGCCAGCAGCCAATTCAAGGGAGGGAGCAATCAGCCCCAGCATTTT. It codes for CASSQFKGGSNQPQHF.

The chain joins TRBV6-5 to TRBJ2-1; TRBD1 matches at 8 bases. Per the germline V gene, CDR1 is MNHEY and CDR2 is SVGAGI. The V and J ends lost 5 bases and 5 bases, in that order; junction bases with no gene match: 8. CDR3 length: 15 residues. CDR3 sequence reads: CASSPTGGVNNEQFF. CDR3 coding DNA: TGTGCCAGCAGTCCAACAGGGGGAGTGAACAATGAGCAGTTCTTC.

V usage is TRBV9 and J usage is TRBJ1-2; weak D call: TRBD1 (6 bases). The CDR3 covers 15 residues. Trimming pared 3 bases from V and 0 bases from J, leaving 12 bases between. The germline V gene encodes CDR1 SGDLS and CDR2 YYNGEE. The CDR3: CASSEPDRPNYGYTF. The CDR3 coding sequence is TGTGCCAGCAGCGAACCCGACAGGCCTAACTATGGCTACACCTTC.

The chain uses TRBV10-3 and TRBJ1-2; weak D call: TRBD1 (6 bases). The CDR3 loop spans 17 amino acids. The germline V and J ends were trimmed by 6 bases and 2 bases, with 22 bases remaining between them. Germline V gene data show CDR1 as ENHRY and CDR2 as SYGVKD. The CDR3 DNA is TGTGCCATCAGGAGCGGAATAGGGGGAGATAGGAACTATGGCTACACCTTC. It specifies CAIRSGIGGDRNYGYTF.

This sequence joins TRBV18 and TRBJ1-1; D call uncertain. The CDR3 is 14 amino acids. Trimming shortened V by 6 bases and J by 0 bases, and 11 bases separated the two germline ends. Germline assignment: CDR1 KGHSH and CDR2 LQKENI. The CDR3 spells CASSARWLNTEAFF. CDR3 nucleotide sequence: TGTGCCAGCTCCGCGAGGTGGTTGAACACTGAAGCTTTCTTT.

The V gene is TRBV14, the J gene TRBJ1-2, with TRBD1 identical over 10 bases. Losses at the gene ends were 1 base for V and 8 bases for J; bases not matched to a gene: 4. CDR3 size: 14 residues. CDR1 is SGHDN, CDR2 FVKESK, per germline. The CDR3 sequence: CASSQGQGAYGYTF. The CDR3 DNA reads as TGTGCCAGCAGCCAAGGACAGGGGGCCTACGGCTACACCTTC.

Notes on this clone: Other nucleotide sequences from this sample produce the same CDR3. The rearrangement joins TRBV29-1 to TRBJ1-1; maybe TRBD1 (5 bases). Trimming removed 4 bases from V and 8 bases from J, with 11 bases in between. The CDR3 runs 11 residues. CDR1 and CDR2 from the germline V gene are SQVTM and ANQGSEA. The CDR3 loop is CSVGGETEAFF. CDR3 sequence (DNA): TGCAGCGTTGGGGGGGAGACAGAAGCTTTCTTT.

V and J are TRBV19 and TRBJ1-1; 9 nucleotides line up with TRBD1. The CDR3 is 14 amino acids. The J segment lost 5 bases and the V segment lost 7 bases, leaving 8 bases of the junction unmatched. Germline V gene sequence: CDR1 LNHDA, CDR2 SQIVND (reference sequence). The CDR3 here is CASITGTGKTEAFF. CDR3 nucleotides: TGTGCCAGTATCACCGGGACAGGGAAGACTGAAGCTTTCTTT.